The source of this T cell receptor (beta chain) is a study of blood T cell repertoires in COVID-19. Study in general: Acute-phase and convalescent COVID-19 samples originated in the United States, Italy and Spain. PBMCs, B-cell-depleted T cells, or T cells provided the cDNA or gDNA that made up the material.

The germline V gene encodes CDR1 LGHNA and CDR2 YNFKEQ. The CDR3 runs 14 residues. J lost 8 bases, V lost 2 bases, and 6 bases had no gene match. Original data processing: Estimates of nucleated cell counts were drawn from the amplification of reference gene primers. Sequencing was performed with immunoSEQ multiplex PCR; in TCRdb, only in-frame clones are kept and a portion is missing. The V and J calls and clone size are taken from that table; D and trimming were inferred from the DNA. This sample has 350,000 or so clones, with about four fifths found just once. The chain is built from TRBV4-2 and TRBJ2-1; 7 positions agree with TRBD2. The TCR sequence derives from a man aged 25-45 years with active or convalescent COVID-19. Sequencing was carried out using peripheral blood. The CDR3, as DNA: TGTGCCAGCAGCCAACGACTAGCTCCGCATGAGCAGTTCTTC. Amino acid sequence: CASSQRLAPHEQFF.